The clone carrying this T cell receptor (beta chain) has more than one count but fewer than ten. Its antigen is unidentified. The 5'RACE method, run with constant-segment primers, produced TCR alpha and TCR beta cDNA libraries (carrying sample barcodes and UMIs). TCRdb passed the 5' RACE reads through MiXCR, listing each CDR3 protein once. The data contain roughly 320,000 distinct CDR3 sequences, 25% to 30% of them seen just once; the ten biggest clones take up roughly 13%. CDR3 length: 11 residues. V was cut by 5 bases and J by 5 bases, with 7 bases left in between. The germline gives CDR1 SGHRS, CDR2 YFSETQ. This record belongs to a study of T-cell memory formation after mild COVID-19. Points from the study as a whole: Mostly located in CM and EM were contracting CD4+ clones, with contracting CD8+ clones located in EMRA. Second-wave clones peaking on day 37 lacked confirmed SARS-CoV-2 specificity. Some SARS-CoV-2-responding clones were already detected in memory before infection.

The receptor was isolated from an adult woman who had mild COVID-19 (a few samples of this study predate the infection). Cell type and time point are not known. Sequencing was done on a sample of PBMCs or a T cell subset sorted from them (not recorded which). The rearrangement joins TRBV5-1 to TRBJ2-5, with TRBD1 as a possible D gene (5 bases). CDR3: CASRGLETQYF. CDR3 coding DNA: TGCGCCAGCAGGGGGCTGGAGACCCAGTACTTC.